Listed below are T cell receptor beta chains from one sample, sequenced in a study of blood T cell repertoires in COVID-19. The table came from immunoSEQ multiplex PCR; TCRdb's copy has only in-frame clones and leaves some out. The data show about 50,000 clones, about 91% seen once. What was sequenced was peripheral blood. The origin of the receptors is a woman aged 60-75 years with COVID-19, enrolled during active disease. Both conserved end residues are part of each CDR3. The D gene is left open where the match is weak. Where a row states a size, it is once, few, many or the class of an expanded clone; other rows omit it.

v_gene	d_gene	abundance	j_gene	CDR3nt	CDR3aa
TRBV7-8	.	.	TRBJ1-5	TGTGCCAGCAGCCCCGGGACGCGGGGTAGCAATCAGCCCCAGCATTTT	CASSPGTRGSNQPQHF
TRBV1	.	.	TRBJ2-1	TGCACCAGCACCCTGGGCACCGACTATACCTACAATGAGCAGTTCTTC	CTSTLGTDYTYNEQFF
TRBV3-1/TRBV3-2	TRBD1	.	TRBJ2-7	TGTGCCAGCAGCCAATCTTGGACGACAGGGTCCTTCTACGAGCAGTACTTC	CASSQSWTTGSFYEQYF
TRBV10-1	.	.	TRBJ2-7	TGCGCCAGCAGCCAGGTCTCCAGGGACGAGCAGTACTTC	CASSQVSRDEQYF
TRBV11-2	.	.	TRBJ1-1	TGTGCCAGCAGCGAGGGGAACACTGAAGCTTTCTTT	CASSEGNTEAFF
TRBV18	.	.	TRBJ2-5	TGTGCCAGCTCACCTAGCCACCAAGAGACCCAGTACTTC	CASSPSHQETQYF
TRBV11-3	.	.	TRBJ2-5	TGTGCCAGCAGCTTAAGAGGCGGCTCCCAAGAGACCCAGTACTTC	CASSLRGGSQETQYF
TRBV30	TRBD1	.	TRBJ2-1	TGTGCCTGGAGTGTGGGACAGGGGGACAATGAGCAGTTCTTC	CAWSVGQGDNEQFF
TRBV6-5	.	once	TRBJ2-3	TGTGCCAGCAGTTACGGCGGGGTCACAGATACGCAGTATTTT	CASSYGGVTDTQYF
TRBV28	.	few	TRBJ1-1	TGTGCCAGCAGTATTCCAATTCTGAACACTGAAGCTTTCTTT	CASSIPILNTEAFF
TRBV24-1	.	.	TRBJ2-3	TGTGCCACCAGTGAACTCTATGAAGATACGCAGTATTTT	CATSELYEDTQYF
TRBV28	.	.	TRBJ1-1	TGTGCCAGCAGCTCTCCCCAAGGAGGGCCCCGGAACACTGAAGCTTTCTTT	CASSSPQGGPRNTEAFF
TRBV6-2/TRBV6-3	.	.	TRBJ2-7	TGTGCCAGCAGTTACAATAGATTCTACGAGCAGTACTTC	CASSYNRFYEQYF
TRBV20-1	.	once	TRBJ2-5	TGCAGTGCTAGTAGGCGTGTGGCAGGGGAAGAGACCCAGTACTTC	CSASRRVAGEETQYF
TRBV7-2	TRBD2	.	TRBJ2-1	TGTGCCAGCAGCTTCCCGCGGGAGAGGGATGAGCAGTTCTTC	CASSFPRERDEQFF
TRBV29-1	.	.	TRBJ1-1	TGCAGCGTTGACAGGGAAGGAGGGGCTGAAGCTTTCTTT	CSVDREGGAEAFF
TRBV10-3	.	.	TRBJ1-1	TGTGCCATCAGTGAGGGAGTGAACACTGAAGCTTTCTTT	CAISEGVNTEAFF